This passage covers 12 T cell receptor beta chains from one sample sequenced in a study of cytomegalovirus exposure and HLA in healthy donors. In the PCR, 60 Vbeta and 13 Jbeta primers were used. The repertoire was sequenced with immunoSEQ multiplex PCR; TCRdb's copy has only in-frame clones and lacks some. The table shows roughly 130,000 clones, with 79% occurring only once. Sequencing was carried out using PBMCs. The origin of the receptors is a man aged 18 to 29 in good health and CMV-seronegative.

CDR3 sequence (DNA): TGTGCCTCTAGTCACGGGATCGGCCAAGAGACCCAGTACTTC. Its translation is CASSHGIGQETQYF. This chain connects TRBV9 to TRBJ2-5, with D possibly matching TRBD2 (5 bases). The V end lost 10 bases, the J end lost 1 base, and 17 bases lay between the germline ends. CDR1 SGDLS and CDR2 YYNGEE come from the germline V gene. This CDR3 is 14 amino acids long. Combining the CDR3 with reference TRBV9 and TRBJ2-5 gives the whole variable domain DSGVTQTPKHLITATGQRVTLRCSPRSGDLSVYWYQQSLDQGLQFLIQYYNGEERAKGNILERFSAQQFPDLHSELNLSSLELGDSALYFCASSHGIGQETQYFGPGTRLLVL.

This clone was seen once. The chain uses TRBV15 and TRBJ2-3; TRBD1 matches 7 bases. The CDR3 totals 14 residues. With 3 bases clipped from V and 4 bases from J, the junction kept 4 bases outside the gene matches. From germline, CDR1 is LNHNV and CDR2 YYDKDF (reference sequence). In DNA, the CDR3 is TGTGCCACCAGCAGGGGGACAGATGCAGATACGCAGTATTTT. This sequence encodes CATSRGTDADTQYF.

The CDR3 protein is CASSLVGTAIQETQYF. CDR3 DNA: TGTGCCAGCAGCTTAGTCGGGACAGCCATTCAAGAGACCCAGTACTTC. The rearrangement joins TRBV7-2 to TRBJ2-5; 7 nucleotides agree with TRBD1. Germline CDR1 is SGHTA and CDR2 is FQGNSA. This CDR3 has 16 residues. The junction had 7 bases not matched to a gene; V was cut back by 1 base and J by 2 bases.

This sequence joins TRBV7-9 and TRBJ2-7; TRBD1 matches at 7 bases. The CDR3 totals 12 residues. Germline CDR1 and CDR2: SEHNR and FQNEAQ (reference sequence). V trimming: 5 bases; J trimming: 6 bases; junction bases outside the gene matches: 4. CDR3 DNA: TGTGCCAGCAGCCGACAGGGCACCGAGCAGTACGTC. It translates to CASSRQGTEQYV.

The V gene is TRBV6-5, the J gene TRBJ2-7; TRBD1 might be the D (5 bases). This CDR3 has 14 amino acids. Germline V gene lookup returns CDR1 MNHEY and CDR2 SVGAGI. Trimming left V 5 bases short and J 2 bases short, with 13 bases between. The CDR3 DNA follows: TGTGCCAGCAGTGAAATGGGGCCTGCCTACGAGCAGTACTTC. This translates into CASSEMGPAYEQYF.

The chain links TRBV27 to TRBJ1-2; TRBD1 agrees at 8 bases. Trimming cost V 6 bases and J 1 base; bases outside gene matches: 4. Germline CDR1 reads MNHEY; CDR2 reads SMNVEV (reference sequence). CDR3 length equals 14 residues. The CDR3, as DNA: TGTGCCAGCAGGATGACAGGGGTTAACTATGGCTACACCTTC. Translation gives CASRMTGVNYGYTF.

This clone was detected a few times. The chain joins TRBV21-1 to TRBJ2-7; the DNA was not compared with TRBD1, the D call given in the table. TRBV21-1 is noted as a pseudogene. The CDR3 runs 13 residues. CDR3 nucleotide sequence: TGTGCCAGCAGCCTTCAGGGACAGTACGAGCAGTACTTC. Protein: CASSLQGQYEQYF.

The genes are TRBV18 and TRBJ2-1, with 13 bases fitting TRBD2. Germline values: CDR1 KGHSH, CDR2 LQKENI. CDR3 length equals 16 residues. Trimming at V came to 5 bases and at J to 7 bases, leaving 8 bases not matched to a gene. The CDR3 reads CASSVGTSGIWNEQFF. The CDR3 bases are TGTGCCAGCTCAGTCGGGACTAGCGGGATTTGGAATGAGCAGTTCTTC.

The V call is TRBV19, the J call TRBJ2-5; 7 bases are a match to TRBD1. The CDR3 consists of 14 residues. V lost 5 bases, J lost 2 bases, and 5 bases stayed unmatched. Germline V gene data show CDR1 as LNHDA and CDR2 as SQIVND (reference sequence). The CDR3 bases are TGTGCCAGTAGTCCTCGGACAGGACAAGAGACCCAGTACTTC. Protein: CASSPRTGQETQYF.

This clone was recorded only once. The chain joins TRBV12-5 to TRBJ1-1, with D unresolved. CDR3 length: 13 amino acids. Looked up from germline, CDR1 is LGHNT and CDR2 is FRNRAP. Trimming left V 6 bases short and J 5 bases short, with 13 bases between. CDR3 DNA: TGTGCTAGTGGGCGCGACCGGGGAACTGAAGCTTTCTTT. Protein sequence: CASGRDRGTEAFF. The full variable domain, in which reference TRBV12-5 and TRBJ1-1 provide the parts outside the CDR3, is DARVTQTPRHKVTEMGQEVTMRCQPILGHNTVFWYRQTMMQGLELLAYFRNRAPLDDSGMPKDRFSAEMPDATLATLKIQPSEPRDSAVYFCASGRDRGTEAFFGQGTRLTVV.

This sequence joins TRBV28 and TRBJ2-7; D unresolved. CDR1 is MDHEN, CDR2 SYDVKM, per germline. This CDR3 contains 14 residues. The germline V and J ends were trimmed by 4 bases and 2 bases, with 12 bases remaining between them. DNA of the CDR3: TGTGCCAGCAGTTGGGCGACGGTTACCTACGAGCAGTACTTC. This encodes CASSWATVTYEQYF.

The chain is built from TRBV11-2 and TRBJ2-3; maybe TRBD2 (5 bases). Trimming left V 3 bases short and J 0 bases short, with 10 bases between. This CDR3 is built from 15 residues. Germline V gene sequence: CDR1 SGHAT, CDR2 FQNNGV. Here the CDR3 reads CASSFLATSTDTQYF. CDR3 DNA sequence: TGTGCCAGCAGCTTTTTAGCGACTAGCACAGATACGCAGTATTTT.